Shown below are 10 T cell receptor beta chains from a single sample sequenced in a study of CD8+ T cells in alopecia areata. RNA was isolated and reverse transcribed to cDNA, the sequencing template. Assay used: immunoSEQ multiplex PCR; TCRdb lists only in-frame clones, some missing. The table lists 130,000 to 150,000 clones, 40% to 50% of them singletons, with 6% to 7% in the top ten. Sequencing was performed on CD4+ T cells sorted from blood. All receptors derive from a human donor with alopecia areata.

The chain uses TRBV12-5 and TRBJ2-3; D possibly corresponds to TRBD1 (5 bases). This CDR3 has 14 residues. Looked up from germline, CDR1 is LGHNT and CDR2 is FRNRAP. Trimming stripped 2 bases from V and 3 bases from J, with 9 bases between. CDR3 in amino acids: CASGLTPGTDTQYF. The CDR3 DNA reads TGTGCTAGTGGTTTGACCCCAGGGACAGATACGCAGTATTTT.

The chain carries TRBV7-9 and TRBJ2-7, with TRBD2 matching 8 bases. The length of the CDR3 is 13 residues. Germline-derived CDR1 and CDR2 are SEHNR and FQNEAQ (reference sequence). Germline trimming cut 2 bases from V and 4 bases from J; bases unmatched to any gene: 1. This CDR3 reads CASSLLAGYEQYF. For the CDR3, the DNA is TGTGCCAGCAGCTTACTAGCGGGTTACGAGCAGTACTTC.

The rearrangement joins TRBV29-1 to TRBJ2-1, with a possible D match to TRBD1 (6 bases). Germline assignment: CDR1 SQVTM and CDR2 ANQGSEA. This CDR3 is built from 13 residues. The V and J ends lost 8 bases and 7 bases respectively, with 18 bases between them. Written as DNA, the CDR3 is TGCAGCTTTGCGTTGGGGGCGAGTAATGAGCAGTTCTTC. Translation: CSFALGASNEQFF.

The V and J genes are TRBV4-1 and TRBJ1-3; 9 bases agree with TRBD1. This CDR3 region has 17 residues. Germline-derived CDR1 and CDR2 are MGHRA and YSYEKL. The V and J ends lost 3 bases and 0 bases, in that order; junction bases with no gene match: 6. In DNA, the CDR3 is TGCGCCAGCAGCCACGAGGGACAGGGAATCTCTGGAAACACCATATATTTT. This sequence encodes CASSHEGQGISGNTIYF.

The chain links TRBV27 to TRBJ1-2; D is unresolved. Germline V CDR1 and CDR2: MNHEY, SMNVEV (reference sequence). Trimming removed 6 bases from V and 4 bases from J, with 15 bases in between. The CDR3 totals 14 residues. The CDR3 loop is CASSPIERFYGYTF. In DNA, the CDR3 is TGTGCCAGCAGCCCCATCGAGAGGTTCTATGGCTACACCTTC.

The V and J genes are TRBV7-2 and TRBJ1-5; 10 bases align to TRBD1. The germline CDR1 and CDR2 sequences are SGHTA and FQGNSA. J gave up 4 bases and V 5 bases, and 8 bases lay outside the gene matches. The CDR3 consists of 16 residues. The CDR3 DNA is TGTGCCAGCAGCGCAATGAAGGGACAGGGGAATCAGCCCCAGCATTTT. Translation gives CASSAMKGQGNQPQHF.

The chain recombines TRBV30 with TRBJ2-6, with D unresolved. The V end was cut by 0 bases, the J end by 2 bases, with 8 bases between. This CDR3 has 15 amino acids. Looked up from germline, CDR1 is GTSNPN and CDR2 is SVGIG (reference sequence). The CDR3 DNA sequence: TGTGCCTGGAGTGTAGCCAGCACTGGGGCCAACGTCCTGACTTTC. It is translated as CAWSVASTGANVLTF.

The J gene is TRBJ1-5, the V gene TRBV15, with D possibly matching TRBD1 (6 bases). V was shortened by 2 bases and J by 1 base, with 9 bases between the two germline ends. The CDR3 contains 15 residues. Germline CDR1 and CDR2: LNHNV and YYDKDF (reference sequence). The CDR3 loop is CATSRRDISNQPQHF. In nucleotides, the CDR3 is TGTGCCACCAGCAGAAGGGACATCAGCAATCAGCCCCAGCATTTT.

This chain connects TRBV29-1 to TRBJ2-7, with D hard to call. Trimming removed 6 bases from V and 4 bases from J, with 10 bases in between. The CDR3 length is 11 residues. The germline V gene encodes CDR1 SQVTM and CDR2 ANQGSEA. CDR3 coding DNA: TGCAGCGTCCGCGACGGTTACGAGCAGTACTTC. The encoded protein is CSVRDGYEQYF.

The chain recombines TRBV9 with TRBJ2-3; no reliable D call. Trimming stripped 3 bases from V and 5 bases from J, with 4 bases between. CDR1 SGDLS and CDR2 YYNGEE come from the germline V gene. The CDR3 length is 11 residues. In nucleotides, the CDR3 is TGTGCCAGCAGCGCCTTAGATACGCAGTATTTT. Its translation: CASSALDTQYF.